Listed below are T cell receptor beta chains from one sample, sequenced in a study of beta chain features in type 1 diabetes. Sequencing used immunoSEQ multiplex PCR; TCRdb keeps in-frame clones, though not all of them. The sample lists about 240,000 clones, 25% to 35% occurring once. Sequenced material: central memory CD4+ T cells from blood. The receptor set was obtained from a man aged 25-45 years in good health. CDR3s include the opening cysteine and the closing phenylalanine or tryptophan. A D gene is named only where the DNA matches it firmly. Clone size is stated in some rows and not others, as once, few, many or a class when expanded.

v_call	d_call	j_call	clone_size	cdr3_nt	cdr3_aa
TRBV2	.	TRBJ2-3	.	TGTGCCAGCAGGAAAGGGGGTGGAGGAGATACGCAGTATTTT	CASRKGGGGDTQYF
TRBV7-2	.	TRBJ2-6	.	TGTGCCAGCAGCTTGCCACCCGGGGCCAACGTCCTGACTTTC	CASSLPPGANVLTF
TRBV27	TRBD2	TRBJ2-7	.	TGTGCCAGCAGTTTACGTCTAGCGGGAGCTAATCTGCCCAACGAGCAGTACTTC	CASSLRLAGANLPNEQYF
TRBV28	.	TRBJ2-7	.	TGTGCCAGCAGTTCCCGATACTACGAGCAGTACTTC	CASSSRYYEQYF
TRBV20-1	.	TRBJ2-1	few	TGCAGTGCCACCGACTACCCAGAGCAGTTCTTC	CSATDYPEQFF
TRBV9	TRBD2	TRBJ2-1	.	TGTGCCAGCAGCGTAGCGGGACTAGCGGGGACTAATGAGCAGTTCTTC	CASSVAGLAGTNEQFF
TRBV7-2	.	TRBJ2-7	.	TGTGCCAGCAGCCGAATCACAGGAGATCTGCAGTACTTC	CASSRITGDLQYF
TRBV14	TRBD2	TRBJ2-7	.	TGTGCCAGCAGCCTGGGCGGGGGAATCTACGAGCAGTACTTC	CASSLGGGIYEQYF
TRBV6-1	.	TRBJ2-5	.	TGTGCCAGCAGTCTGCGACAGGAGCAACAAGAGACCCAGTACTTC	CASSLRQEQQETQYF
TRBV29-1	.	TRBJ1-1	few	TGCAGCGTTGAAACCCTACACACTGAAGCTTTCTTT	CSVETLHTEAFF
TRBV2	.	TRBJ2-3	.	TGTGCCAGCAGTGCGGCTAGGAGTAGCACAGATACGCAGTATTTT	CASSAARSSTDTQYF
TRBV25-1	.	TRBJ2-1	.	TGTGCCAGCAGTGTTCAGGGGCGGGACCTGAACAATGAGCAGTTCTTC	CASSVQGRDLNNEQFF
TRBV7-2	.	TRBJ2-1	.	TGTGCCAGCAGCTCTCCTCCGAGCGCAAAGCAGTTCTTC	CASSSPPSAKQFF
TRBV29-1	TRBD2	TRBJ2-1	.	TGCAGCGCCCAGCGGGGCAATGAGCAGTTCTTC	CSAQRGNEQFF
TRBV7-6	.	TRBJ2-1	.	TGTGCCAGCAGCCTTACGTTAATTTACTCCTACAATGAGCAGTTCTTC	CASSLTLIYSYNEQFF
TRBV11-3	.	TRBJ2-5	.	TGTGCCAGCAGCGCCAATGGGGAGACCCAGTACTTC	CASSANGETQYF
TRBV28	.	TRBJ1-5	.	TGTGCCAGCAGTTTGGCAGGGGCAGGTCAGCCCCAGCATTTT	CASSLAGAGQPQHF
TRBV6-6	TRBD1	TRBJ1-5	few	TGTGCCAGCAGTTACGACAGGGGGGGTGAGCAGCCCCAGCATTTT	CASSYDRGGEQPQHF
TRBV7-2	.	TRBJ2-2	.	TGTGCCAGCAGCTCCCCAGTAGGACTATTTGAGCTGTTTTTT	CASSSPVGLFELFF
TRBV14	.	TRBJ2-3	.	TGTGCCAGCAGCCTACTAGGGGCAGGCAGCACAGATACGCAGTATTTT	CASSLLGAGSTDTQYF
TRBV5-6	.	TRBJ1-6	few	TGTGCCAGCAGCTTGATGGACAGCGCCTATAATTCACCCCTCCACTTT	CASSLMDSAYNSPLHF
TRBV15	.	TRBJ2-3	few	TGTGCCACCAGCAGAGATTTTGGAGATACGCAGTATTTT	CATSRDFGDTQYF
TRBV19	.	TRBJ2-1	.	TGTGCCAGTAGCAGAGAGAGGGGGAATGAGCAGTTCTTC	CASSRERGNEQFF
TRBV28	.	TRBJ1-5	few	TGTGCCAGCAAAAAAGTTATCAATAGCAATCAGCCCCAGCATTTT	CASKKVINSNQPQHF
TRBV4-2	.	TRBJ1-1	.	TGTGCCAGCAGCCAAGATGAACTCTCGGCTGAAGCTTTCTTT	CASSQDELSAEAFF
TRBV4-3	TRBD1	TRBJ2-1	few	TGCGCCAGCAGCCAAGCCGGGACAGGGGGCTTGAATGAGCAGTTCTTC	CASSQAGTGGLNEQFF
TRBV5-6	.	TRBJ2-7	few	TGTGCCAGCAGCCCAACAGACGGCTACGAGCAGTACTTC	CASSPTDGYEQYF
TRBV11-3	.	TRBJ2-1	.	TGTGCCAGCAGCCCTGGGGGGAGTGAGCAGTTCTTC	CASSPGGSEQFF
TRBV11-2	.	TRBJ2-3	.	TGTGCCAGCAGCTTTCAAAGGAGCGGAGATACGCAGTATTTT	CASSFQRSGDTQYF